Sequencing of this TCR beta chain was carried out in a study of cytomegalovirus exposure and HLA in healthy donors. Per the germline V gene, CDR1 is SGHTA and CDR2 is FQGNSA. Trimming cost V 2 bases and J 10 bases, with 8 bases left between them. The CDR3 length is 11 residues. The study drew the donors from its roughly 120-subject validation cohort, separate from the 666-subject first cohort. Libraries were prepared by immunoSEQ multiplex PCR; TCRdb keeps only in-frame clonotypes and omits some of them. The sample yields about 160,000 clones, approximately 96% seen once. The chain carries TRBV7-2 and TRBJ1-2; maybe TRBD1 (5 bases). Sequenced input: PBMCs. The TCR sequence derives from a woman aged 18 to 35 in good health and CMV-seronegative. The CDR3 protein is CASSLIQDYTF. The DNA for the CDR3 is TGTGCCAGCAGCTTAATACAGGACTACACCTTC. Together with reference TRBV7-2 and TRBJ1-2, the CDR3 gives the full variable domain: GAGVSQSPSNKVTEKGKDVELRCDPISGHTALYWYRQSLGQGLEFLIYFQGNSAPDKSGLPSDRFSAERTGGSVSTLTIQRTQQEDSAVYLCASSLIQDYTFGSGTRLTVV.